What follows are 30 T cell receptor beta chains derived from one specimen sequenced in a study of early T cells in non-severe SARS-CoV-2 infection. TCRdb ran MiXCR on the 5' RACE reads and lists one entry per CDR3 protein. Of 55,000 to 65,000 distinct CDR3 sequences detected, approximately 9.3% appear once; the ten largest clones hold approximately 9%. The sample consisted of whole blood. The receptors shown here come from an adult who was a healthcare worker with PCR-confirmed SARS-CoV-2 infection or an uninfected control (not recorded which).

The V gene is TRBV9, the J gene TRBJ2-3, with D possibly TRBD2 on 5 matching bases. From germline, CDR1 is SGDLS and CDR2 YYNGEE. The V end was cut by 4 bases, the J end by 1 base, with 13 bases between. This CDR3 spans 15 amino acids. The CDR3 region is CASSTRGSGTDTQYF. The CDR3 bases are TGTGCCAGCAGCACCCGCGGGTCGGGCACAGATACGCAGTATTTT. Looking up the rest from reference TRBV9 and TRBJ2-3 gives the full variable domain: DSGVTQTPKHLITATGQRVTLRCSPRSGDLSVYWYQQSLDQGLQFLIQYYNGEERAKGNILERFSAQQFPDLHSELNLSSLELGDSALYFCASSTRGSGTDTQYFGPGTRLTVL.

In its sample, this clonotype was seen many times. The J gene is TRBJ2-3, the V gene TRBV20-1; perhaps TRBD1 as D (6 bases). The CDR3 is 15 residues long. Germline CDR1 and CDR2: DFQATT and SNEGSKA (reference sequence). V was trimmed by 6 bases and J by 1 base, leaving 17 bases between them. The CDR3 region has the DNA TGCAGTGCCAGTTTGAGGGGGTTGGGCACAGATACGCAGTATTTT. It codes for CSASLRGLGTDTQYF.

This clonotype has at least ten counts. V and J are TRBV29-1 and TRBJ1-5, with 12 bases aligning to TRBD1. Losses at the gene ends were 4 bases for V and 1 base for J; bases not matched to a gene: 11. Germline V lookup: CDR1 SQVTM, CDR2 ANQGSEA. The CDR3 totals 18 residues. The CDR3 protein is CSVGEGTGGFGSNQPQHF. CDR3 bases: TGCAGCGTTGGGGAGGGGACAGGGGGCTTCGGGAGCAATCAGCCCCAGCATTTT. The variable domain in full, with the rest retrieved from reference TRBV29-1 and TRBJ1-5, is SAVISQKPSRDICQRGTSLTIQCQVDSQVTMMFWYRQQPGQSLTLIATANQGSEATYESGFVIDKFPISRPNLTFSTLTVSNMSPEDSSIYLCSVGEGTGGFGSNQPQHFGDGTRLSIL.

This clonotype has at least ten counts. This rearrangement joins TRBV30 to TRBJ1-4, with D unresolved. CDR1 and CDR2 from the germline V gene are GTSNPN and SVGIG (reference sequence). The ends were cut back, 0 bases at V and 5 bases at J, with 10 bases in the middle. There are 14 residues in the CDR3. CDR3 in DNA: TGTGCCTGGAGTGTCTTGGGCATAAATGAAAAACTGTTTTTT. Translating gives CAWSVLGINEKLFF. The variable domain in full, with the rest retrieved from reference TRBV30 and TRBJ1-4, is SQTIHQWPATLVQPVGSPLSLECTVEGTSNPNLYWYRQAAGRGLQLLFYSVGIGQISSEVPQNLSASRPQDRQFILSSKKLLLSDSGFYLCAWSVLGINEKLFFGSGTQLSVL.

This clonotype was seen only a few times. The chain uses TRBV27 and TRBJ2-3; a weak D match, TRBD2 (5 bases). In germline, CDR1 is MNHEY, CDR2 SMNVEV (reference sequence). The CDR3 loop spans 13 amino acids. V was clipped by 0 bases and J by 4 bases, with 5 bases between them. The CDR3 nucleotides are TGTGCCAGCAGTTTATCGAGGGCAGATACGCAGTATTTT. This sequence encodes CASSLSRADTQYF.

This clonotype was counted at least ten times. The chain combines TRBV5-1 with TRBJ2-5, with 7 bases lining up with TRBD2. Germline values: CDR1 SGHRS, CDR2 YFSETQ. This CDR3 has 15 residues. The junction had 6 bases not matched to a gene; V was cut back by 3 bases and J by 1 base. This CDR3 is CASSSTPSGQETQYF. The CDR3 DNA is TGCGCCAGCAGCTCGACCCCTAGCGGCCAAGAGACCCAGTACTTC.

The V gene is TRBV7-3, the J gene TRBJ2-1; D is ambiguous. The CDR3 covers 12 residues. The germline V gene has CDR1 SGHTA and CDR2 FQGTGA. With 0 bases removed from V and 15 bases from J, the gap between germline ends came to 12 bases. CDR3 protein: CASSLTPRQAFF. In nucleotides, the CDR3 is TGTGCCAGCAGCTTAACCCCACGTCAGGCGTTCTTC.

This clonotype was counted at least ten times. The chain recombines TRBV9 with TRBJ2-5, with 10 bases that match TRBD2. The CDR3 loop spans 15 amino acids. Germline CDR1 and CDR2: SGDLS and YYNGEE. Trimming at V came to 4 bases and at J to 3 bases, leaving 6 bases not matched to a gene. The CDR3 DNA reads as TGTGCCAGCAGCCTCACCGGGACTAGCGAAGAGACCCAGTACTTC. It encodes CASSLTGTSEETQYF.

This chain joins TRBV18 and TRBJ1-5; tentatively, D is TRBD1 (5 bases). This CDR3 spans 16 amino acids. Between the trimmed V and J ends, which lost 0 bases and 3 bases, there was a span of 12 bases. From germline, CDR1 is KGHSH and CDR2 LQKENI. In DNA, the CDR3 is TGTGCCAGCTCACCACCGGGGCAGCGGTACAATCAGCCCCAGCATTTT. Translating it yields CASSPPGQRYNQPQHF.

This clonotype was counted between two and nine times. The chain links TRBV6-4 to TRBJ2-1, with 9 bases identical to TRBD2. Germline values: CDR1 MRHNA, CDR2 SNTAGT. This CDR3 comprises 16 residues. V lost 3 bases to trimming and J lost 7 bases; unmatched junction nucleotides: 10. The CDR3 bases are TGTGCCAGCAGTGATAGGTATGGTAGCGGGAGAAATGAGCAGTTCTTC. It translates to CASSDRYGSGRNEQFF.

The chain carries TRBV5-1 and TRBJ2-1; 10 bases fit TRBD2. The CDR3 has 17 amino acids. The germline gives CDR1 SGHRS, CDR2 YFSETQ. Trimming took 2 bases from V and 2 from J; bases not matched to a gene: 7. The CDR3 here is CASSFKGTSATYNEQFF. In DNA form, the CDR3 reads TGCGCCAGCAGCTTCAAGGGGACTAGCGCTACCTACAATGAGCAGTTCTTC. Full variable domain (rest looked up from reference TRBV5-1 and TRBJ2-1): KAGVTQTPRYLIKTRGQQVTLSCSPISGHRSVSWYQQTPGQGLQFLFEYFSETQRNKGNFPGRFSGRQFSNSRSEMNVSTLELGDSALYLCASSFKGTSATYNEQFFGPGTRLTVL.

In this sample, this clonotype turned up many times. The gene calls are TRBV2 and TRBJ2-7, with D possibly TRBD1 on 6 matching bases. This CDR3 has 14 residues. The V end lost 8 bases, the J end lost 0 bases, and 14 bases lay between the germline ends. CDR1 and CDR2 (germline): SNHLY, FYNNEI. In DNA, the CDR3 is TGTGCCAGCCACGGGACACAGACCTCCTACGAGCAGTACTTC. Its protein is CASHGTQTSYEQYF.

This rearrangement joins TRBV11-2 to TRBJ2-1; 7 bases are shared with TRBD2. This CDR3 has 14 residues. Germline CDR1 and CDR2: SGHAT and FQNNGV. Trimming removed 3 bases from V and 2 bases from J; junction bases left unmatched: 1. This CDR3 is CASSFGLAYNEQFF. CDR3 nucleotides: TGTGCCAGCAGCTTCGGACTAGCCTACAATGAGCAGTTCTTC.

This clonotype was picked up many times. The gene calls are TRBV4-3 and TRBJ1-1; D might be TRBD1 (5 bases). With 1 base removed from V and 4 bases from J, the gap between germline ends came to 13 bases. The CDR3 length is 15 residues. The germline V gene encodes CDR1 LGHNA and CDR2 YSLEER. For the CDR3, the DNA is TGCGCCAGCAGCCAAGGCGTTAGGGGAGGCACTGAAGCTTTCTTT. Translation gives CASSQGVRGGTEAFF.

Details on this clonotype: An end of the junction does not agree with germline; a read error may underlie this. J is TRBJ2-7 and V is TRBV29-1, with 7 bases that match TRBD2. Germline V lookup: CDR1 SQVTM, CDR2 ANQGSEA. The CDR3 length is 12 residues. For the CDR3, the DNA is TGCAGCGTTGAGGGAGGGAGGCACGAGCTGTACTTC. Its translation: CSVEGGRHELYF.

The V call is TRBV3-1, the J call TRBJ1-6; TRBD1 matches at 9 bases. Germline V lookup: CDR1 LGHDT, CDR2 YNNKEL (reference sequence). The CDR3 sequence is 15 residues long. The junction had 4 bases not matched to a gene; V was cut back by 6 bases and J by 4 bases. CDR3 sequence reads: CASRIGQGYNSPLHF. The CDR3 bases are TGTGCCAGCAGAATTGGACAGGGGTATAATTCACCCCTCCACTTT.

In this sample, this clonotype turned up many times. The CDR3 region is CASSTRTGGPYEQYF. The CDR3 nucleotides are TGTGCCAGCAGCACCAGGACAGGGGGACCCTACGAGCAGTACTTC. This chain links TRBV7-9 with TRBJ2-7; 10 nucleotides align to TRBD1. V lost 5 bases and J lost 2; bases outside the gene matches: 6. The CDR3 covers 15 residues. The germline V gene has CDR1 SEHNR and CDR2 FQNEAQ (reference sequence).

This clonotype has at least ten counts. This chain connects TRBV11-1 to TRBJ2-5; possibly TRBD2 for D (6 bases). The CDR3 loop spans 12 amino acids. The V and J ends lost 8 bases and 2 bases respectively, with 9 bases between them. CDR1 and CDR2 (germline): SGHAT, FQDESV (reference sequence). The CDR3 DNA follows: TGTGCCAGCCGGGACTTGCAAGAGACCCAGTACTTC. Encoded protein: CASRDLQETQYF.

This clonotype was recorded at least ten times. The chain is built from TRBV3-1 and TRBJ2-3; D gene unclear. This CDR3 spans 12 amino acids. The ends were cut back, 8 bases at V and 2 bases at J, with 8 bases in the middle. Looked up from germline, CDR1 is LGHDT and CDR2 is YNNKEL (reference sequence). The CDR3 DNA follows: TGTGCCAGCGCCGGCCTCACAGATACGCAGTATTTT. As protein: CASAGLTDTQYF.

The sample holds many counts of this clonotype. The gene calls are TRBV19 and TRBJ1-1; D is undetermined. The germline CDR1 and CDR2 sequences are LNHDA and SQIVND (reference sequence). There are 16 residues in the CDR3. The V and J ends lost 1 base and 5 bases respectively, with 17 bases between them. Here the CDR3 DNA reads TGTGCCAGTAGTATAGCAGGACCGCCACCGGGTACTGAAGCTTTCTTT. It yields the protein CASSIAGPPPGTEAFF.

The chain has TRBV18 and TRBJ2-5; D is uncertain. The CDR3 has 13 residues. Germline CDR1 and CDR2: KGHSH and LQKENI. Trimming removed 3 bases from V and 1 base from J, with 6 bases in between. The CDR3, as DNA: TGTGCCAGCTCACCGGGGATCCAAGAGACCCAGTACTTC. As protein: CASSPGIQETQYF.

The V and J genes are TRBV12-3 or TRBV12-4 and TRBJ1-3, with a weak D call TRBD1 (5 bases). The CDR3 loop spans 16 amino acids. V lost 3 bases, J lost 1 base, and 13 bases lay in between. CDR3 region: CASSLGTDSSGNTIYF. The CDR3 nucleotides read TGTGCCAGCAGTTTGGGGACGGACTCTTCTGGAAACACCATATATTTT.

This clonotype has a count of ten or more. This rearrangement joins TRBV6-2 or TRBV6-3 to TRBJ2-1; 12 bases line up with TRBD2. Germline assignment: CDR1 MNHEY and CDR2 SVGEGT. V shed 7 bases and J 3 bases; nucleotides not matched to a gene: 7. This CDR3 spans 16 amino acids. The CDR3 region has the DNA TGTGCCAGCAAAAGACTAGCGGGAGTCATCTACAATGAGCAGTTCTTC. This gives the protein CASKRLAGVIYNEQFF.

This clonotype appeared many times. The chain has TRBV14 and TRBJ1-2; D unresolved. In germline, CDR1 is SGHDN, CDR2 FVKESK. With 0 bases removed from V and 2 bases from J, the gap between germline ends came to 4 bases. The CDR3 contains 13 residues. CDR3 nucleotides: TGTGCCAGCAGCCAAGACCTGAACTATGGCTACACCTTC. Protein: CASSQDLNYGYTF.

The chain joins TRBV29-1 to TRBJ1-2; TRBD1 aligns across 7 bases. V shed 4 bases, J shed 2 bases, and the junction held 7 bases outside the gene matches. Germline values: CDR1 SQVTM, CDR2 ANQGSEA. This CDR3 has 14 residues. CDR3 coding DNA: TGCAGCGTTGCCCTGACAGGGTTGAACTATGGCTACACCTTC. Residues: CSVALTGLNYGYTF.

This clonotype was recorded at least ten times. The chain is built from TRBV5-8 and TRBJ2-7, with TRBD2 matching over 10 bases. With 1 base clipped from V and 2 bases from J, the junction kept 12 bases outside the gene matches. The CDR3 runs to 18 residues. The V gene's germline CDR1 is SGHTS and CDR2 YDEGEE. The CDR3 loop is CASSLWTGAGGPAYEQYF. DNA for the CDR3: TGTGCCAGCAGCTTGTGGACAGGAGCGGGAGGGCCAGCCTACGAGCAGTACTTC.

This clonotype has at least ten counts. CDR3 sequence: CSATTSGTGSSPLHF. The CDR3 DNA sequence: TGCAGTGCTACGACCTCCGGGACAGGGAGTTCACCCCTCCACTTT. This sequence joins TRBV20-1 and TRBJ1-6, with 9 positions matching TRBD1. CDR3 size: 15 residues. After removal of 4 bases from V and 9 bases from J, the junction contained 10 bases not matched to a gene. Germline values: CDR1 DFQATT, CDR2 SNEGSKA (reference sequence).

In this sample, this clonotype turned up a few times. The chain combines TRBV24-1 with TRBJ2-2; D remains ambiguous. Looked up from germline, CDR1 is KGHDR and CDR2 is SFDVKD. V lost 6 bases and J lost 3, with 4 bases in between. The CDR3 sequence is 12 residues long. Here the CDR3 DNA reads TGTGCCACCAGTAAAGACACCGGGGAGCTGTTTTTT. It yields the protein CATSKDTGELFF.

This clonotype was detected only a few times. The chain is built from TRBV20-1 and TRBJ2-1, with 7 bases that match TRBD2. V was clipped by 6 bases and J by 1 base; unmatched bases: 9. The germline gives CDR1 DFQATT, CDR2 SNEGSKA (reference sequence). CDR3 length equals 15 residues. The CDR3 reads CSAGLLAVSYNEQFF. The CDR3 DNA sequence: TGCAGTGCCGGATTGCTAGCGGTATCCTACAATGAGCAGTTCTTC.

The rearrangement links TRBV11-2 to TRBJ2-7; D is possibly TRBD2 (7 bases). The CDR3 length is 16 residues. Between the trimmed V and J ends, which lost 5 bases and 7 bases, there was a span of 24 bases. Germline lookup yields CDR1 SGHAT and CDR2 FQNNGV. CDR3 in amino acids: CASSPRGGGRSREQYF. In DNA form, the CDR3 reads TGTGCCAGCAGCCCTAGAGGGGGAGGGCGGTCTAGGGAGCAGTACTTC.